The next 27 T cell receptor beta chains were all read from a single sample in a study of blood T cell repertoires in COVID-19. The repertoire was sequenced with immunoSEQ multiplex PCR; TCRdb's copy has only in-frame clones and lacks some. The sample has about 93,000 clones; almost 80% are singletons. The sequenced sample consisted of peripheral blood. These receptors were taken from a human donor in a cohort sampled during active COVID-19.

The genes are TRBV7-9 and TRBJ2-2, with 7 bases identical to TRBD1. There are 16 residues in the CDR3. Germline lookup yields CDR1 SEHNR and CDR2 FQNEAQ (reference sequence). The V segment lost 6 bases and the J segment 6 bases; nucleotides outside the gene matches: 13. CDR3 sequence reads: CASSSYRGPTPGELFF. DNA of the CDR3: TGTGCCAGCAGTTCCTACAGGGGACCCACACCCGGGGAGCTGTTTTTT. Full variable domain (rest looked up from reference TRBV7-9 and TRBJ2-2): DTGVSQNPRHKITKRGQNVTFRCDPISEHNRLYWYRQTLGQGPEFLTYFQNEAQLEKSRLLSDRFSAERPKGSFSTLEIQRTEQGDSAMYLCASSSYRGPTPGELFFGEGSRLTVL.

The chain is built from TRBV2 and TRBJ2-2, with a tentative D call TRBD1 (5 bases). Germline CDR1 and CDR2: SNHLY and FYNNEI. This CDR3 comprises 14 residues. V was pared by 6 bases and J by 2 bases, with 10 bases between. The CDR3 reads CASRGDRNTGELFF. CDR3 nucleotides: TGTGCCAGCAGAGGTGACAGAAACACCGGGGAGCTGTTTTTT.

The CDR3 coding sequence is TGCGCCAGCAGCCAAGATCCCGTTAGCGGGAGAAATGAGCAGTTCTTC. It codes for CASSQDPVSGRNEQFF. The chain combines TRBV4-1 with TRBJ2-1; TRBD2 matches 9 bases. This CDR3 is built from 16 residues. Germline CDR1 reads MGHRA; CDR2 reads YSYEKL. The V gene end was trimmed by 0 bases and the J gene end by 7 bases; junction bases not matched to a gene: 7.

CDR3 in amino acids: CASSQGRVETQYF. The CDR3 coding sequence is TGTGCCAGCAGCCAAGGCAGGGTTGAGACCCAGTACTTC. The genes are TRBV14 and TRBJ2-5; D might be TRBD1 (5 bases). This CDR3 region has 13 residues. The V gene lost 1 base and the J gene lost 5 bases, with 8 bases spanning the gap. The germline gives CDR1 SGHDN, CDR2 FVKESK.

This clone showed up just once. The CDR3 DNA sequence: TGTGCCAGCAACCTACAGGGTGTGGGCGAGCAGTACTTC. As protein: CASNLQGVGEQYF. The J gene is TRBJ2-7, the V gene TRBV12-3 or TRBV12-4; the D gene is possibly TRBD1 (6 bases). V was cut by 7 bases and J by 6 bases, with 16 bases left in between. The CDR3 has 13 amino acids.

The V and J genes are TRBV13 and TRBJ2-1, with TRBD2 matching 9 bases. Germline CDR1 and CDR2: PRHDT and FYEKMQ (reference sequence). V lost 4 bases to trimming and J lost 5 bases; unmatched junction nucleotides: 6. The length of the CDR3 is 15 residues. This chain's CDR3 is CASSSPGLAHNEQFF. In DNA, the CDR3 is TGTGCCAGCAGCTCTCCGGGACTAGCTCACAATGAGCAGTTCTTC.

V usage is TRBV3-1 (or the pseudogene TRBV3-2) and J usage is TRBJ2-2; possible D gene TRBD2, 6 bases. The CDR3 is 15 residues long. Trimming took off 3 bases at V and 4 bases at J, with 12 bases between the two ends. CDR1 and CDR2 from the germline V gene are LGHDT and YNNKEL (reference sequence). CDR3 amino acids: CASSHKGTVTGELFF. In DNA form, the CDR3 reads TGTGCCAGCAGCCACAAGGGGACTGTCACCGGGGAGCTGTTTTTT.

This sequence joins TRBV4-1 and TRBJ1-3; 10 bases are a match to TRBD1. Germline CDR1 is MGHRA and CDR2 is YSYEKL. The J segment lost 1 base and the V segment lost 3 bases, leaving 3 bases of the junction unmatched. CDR3 length equals 16 residues. CDR3 nucleotides: TGCGCCAGCAGCCACCCGGGACAGGGGTCTGGAAACACCATATATTTT. Translated: CASSHPGQGSGNTIYF.

The V and J genes are TRBV7-9 and TRBJ1-3, with no clear D. V was pared by 5 bases and J by 7 bases, with 15 bases between. This CDR3 spans 14 amino acids. The germline gives CDR1 SEHNR, CDR2 FQNEAQ (reference sequence). The CDR3 loop reads CASSQEVGANTIYF. The CDR3 bases are TGTGCCAGCAGCCAGGAGGTGGGAGCGAACACCATATATTTT.

This chain uses TRBV7-9 with TRBJ2-3; 13 bases line up with TRBD2. This CDR3 comprises 16 residues. V gave up 5 bases and J gave up 5 bases; unmatched junction bases: 7. Germline assignment: CDR1 SEHNR and CDR2 FQNEAQ (reference sequence). The CDR3 region has the DNA TGTGCCAGCAGCCGTGGACTAGCGGGAGTGGTAGATACGCAGTATTTT. Translating it yields CASSRGLAGVVDTQYF.

The rearrangement joins TRBV27 to TRBJ1-4, with a tentative D call TRBD1 (6 bases). Per the germline V gene, CDR1 is MNHEY and CDR2 is SMNVEV (reference sequence). This CDR3 region has 17 residues. Trimming left V 4 bases short and J 0 bases short, with 15 bases between. The CDR3 DNA reads as TGTGCCAGCAGTTGGGGGGGGCCAGGGTCAACTAATGAAAAACTGTTTTTT. Protein product: CASSWGGPGSTNEKLFF.

V gene TRBV11-2 combines with J gene TRBJ2-7; 7 bases agree with TRBD1. This CDR3 spans 15 amino acids. CDR1 is SGHAT, CDR2 FQNNGV, per germline. After removal of 1 base from V and 3 bases from J, the junction contained 6 bases not matched to a gene. The CDR3 nucleotides read TGTGCCAGCAGCTTAGGCCCAGACAGGGTCTACGAGCAGTACTTC. The encoded protein is CASSLGPDRVYEQYF.

The chain employs TRBV7-3 and TRBJ2-1; D uncertain. This CDR3 region has 12 residues. Germline V CDR1 and CDR2: SGHTA, FQGTGA. V gave up 3 bases and J gave up 7 bases, with 7 bases separating them. The CDR3 reads CASSFPGNEQFF. Written as DNA, the CDR3 is TGTGCCAGCAGCTTCCCAGGAAATGAGCAGTTCTTC.

This clone has a handful of counts. The chain recombines TRBV27 with TRBJ1-2, with 10 bases lining up with TRBD1. Germline lookup yields CDR1 MNHEY and CDR2 SMNVEV (reference sequence). The CDR3 totals 16 residues. The trim removed 4 bases at V and 2 bases at J, leaving 7 bases unmatched. The CDR3 spells CASSSEPGQGNYGYTF. DNA of the CDR3: TGTGCCAGCAGTTCGGAACCGGGACAGGGGAACTATGGCTACACCTTC.

This clone was detected a few times. CDR3 residues: CAWARRGGGNTIYF. The CDR3 nucleotides read TGTGCCTGGGCCCGACGGGGGGGCGGAAACACCATATATTTT. The chain is built from TRBV30 and TRBJ1-3, with D possibly being TRBD1 (6 bases). CDR1 is GTSNPN and CDR2 is SVGIG in the germline V gene (reference sequence). The CDR3 is made up of 14 amino acids. V lost 5 bases and J lost 4, with 15 bases in between.

The rearrangement links TRBV5-5 to TRBJ2-6; D is unclear. Trimming took off 0 bases at V and 0 bases at J, with 10 bases between the two ends. The CDR3 sequence is 17 residues long. CDR1 and CDR2 (germline): SGHKS, YYEKEE (reference sequence). The CDR3 region has the DNA TGTGCCAGCAGCTTGGTGTCTACGGTCTCTGGGGCCAACGTCCTGACTTTC. This gives the protein CASSLVSTVSGANVLTF.

The chain employs TRBV14 and TRBJ2-7, with 11 nucleotides matching TRBD2. Losses at the gene ends were 4 bases for V and 7 bases for J; bases not matched to a gene: 12. The CDR3 has 16 amino acids. The germline CDR1 and CDR2 sequences are SGHDN and FVKESK. The CDR3 DNA reads TGTGCCAGCAGCCCGTTTTTAGCGGGAGGGCCGCGGGAGCAGTACTTC. Translated: CASSPFLAGGPREQYF.

This chain connects TRBV6-5 to TRBJ1-2; unclear D gene. Per the germline V gene, CDR1 is MNHEY and CDR2 is SVGAGI. The CDR3 totals 15 residues. V was pared by 0 bases and J by 7 bases, with 15 bases between. This CDR3 is CASSYSRRRKAGYTF. For the CDR3, the DNA is TGTGCCAGCAGTTACTCGAGGAGGAGGAAGGCTGGCTACACCTTC.

The chain joins TRBV10-1 to TRBJ2-1, with TRBD1 matching over 10 bases. Germline V gene lookup returns CDR1 WNHNN and CDR2 SYGVQD (reference sequence). V dropped 3 bases and J dropped 6; count of bases not matched to a gene: 2. CDR3 size: 14 residues. CDR3 in amino acids: CASSERTGGNEQFF. For the CDR3, the DNA is TGCGCCAGCAGTGAAAGGACAGGGGGCAATGAGCAGTTCTTC.

This rearrangement joins TRBV28 to TRBJ1-2; D ambiguous. CDR1 and CDR2 from the germline V gene are MDHEN and SYDVKM. This CDR3 is built from 15 residues. V shed 3 bases and J shed 6 bases, with 17 bases lying between them. The CDR3 spells CASSFSPNSLHGYTF. CDR3 bases: TGTGCCAGCAGTTTTTCACCAAACTCCCTTCATGGCTACACCTTC.

J is TRBJ1-4 and V is TRBV4-2; no clear D gene. Germline CDR1 LGHNA, CDR2 YNFKEQ. CDR3 length: 15 amino acids. With 4 bases removed from V and 13 bases from J, the gap between germline ends came to 22 bases. CDR3 DNA: TGTGCCAGCAGCCCCGAGGGTCCCCCTAATGAACGACTGTTTTTT. Its protein is CASSPEGPPNERLFF.

This clone was counted only a few times. This chain uses TRBV19 with TRBJ2-2; 7 bases match TRBD1. V gave up 6 bases and J gave up 7 bases; unmatched junction bases: 11. There are 15 residues in the CDR3. Germline values: CDR1 LNHDA, CDR2 SQIVND (reference sequence). This CDR3 reads CASRYDRAKGGELFF. The CDR3 DNA reads as TGTGCCAGTAGATACGACAGGGCTAAAGGCGGGGAGCTGTTTTTT.

The chain combines TRBV5-1 with TRBJ2-2; 9 bases agree with TRBD1. In germline, CDR1 is SGHRS, CDR2 YFSETQ. V shed 3 bases and J 3 bases; nucleotides not matched to a gene: 6. This CDR3 is built from 16 residues. CDR3 residues: CASSSGTGTYTGELFF. CDR3 DNA: TGCGCCAGCAGCTCTGGGACAGGGACTTACACCGGGGAGCTGTTTTTT.

The chain links TRBV5-6 to TRBJ1-4; D perhaps matches TRBD1 (6 bases). Per germline, CDR1 SGHDT and CDR2 YYEEEE. CDR3 length equals 16 residues. The V and J ends lost 6 bases and 0 bases respectively, with 15 bases between them. The chain's CDR3 is CASIRGGASTNEKLFF. The CDR3 nucleotides read TGTGCCAGCATACGAGGGGGGGCATCAACTAATGAAAAACTGTTTTTT. Complete variable domain (other parts from reference TRBV5-6 and TRBJ1-4): DAGVTQSPTHLIKTRGQQVTLRCSPKSGHDTVSWYQQALGQGPQFIFQYYEEEERQRGNFPDRFSGHQFPNYSSELNVNALLLGDSALYLCASIRGGASTNEKLFFGSGTQLSVL.

The chain has TRBV18 and TRBJ1-4, with D tentatively TRBD1 (5 bases). The CDR3 length is 15 residues. Germline CDR1 KGHSH, CDR2 LQKENI. Trimming removed 5 bases at V and 0 bases at J, with 10 bases between. This CDR3 is CASSSDRSTNEKLFF. In DNA, the CDR3 is TGTGCCAGCTCATCTGACAGATCAACTAATGAAAAACTGTTTTTT.

The V call is TRBV11-2, the J call TRBJ2-5, with 8 bases aligning to TRBD1. Germline CDR1 is SGHAT and CDR2 is FQNNGV. Germline trimming cut 7 bases from V and 2 bases from J; bases unmatched to any gene: 6. This CDR3 contains 14 residues. The CDR3 is CASTVTGVQETQYF. CDR3 DNA: TGTGCCAGCACCGTGACAGGGGTACAAGAGACCCAGTACTTC.

The chain has TRBV5-8 and TRBJ1-6; D perhaps matches TRBD1 (5 bases). Germline V gives CDR1 SGHTS, CDR2 YDEGEE. The CDR3 is made up of 16 amino acids. The V and J ends lost 2 bases and 8 bases respectively, with 17 bases between them. CDR3 residues: CASSFPGRGNDSPLHF. CDR3 in DNA: TGTGCCAGCAGCTTCCCCGGTAGGGGTAACGATTCACCCCTCCACTTT.